A selection of T cell receptor beta chains follows, all from one sample in a study of T cells after posttransplantation cyclophosphamide. The protocol was immunoSEQ multiplex PCR, while the TCRdb copy is restricted to in-frame clones and leaves out a portion. The sample consists of 15,000 to 20,000 clones, roughly 92% of them appearing once. This sample comprised CD4+ T cells sorted from blood, obtained after allogeneic stem cell transplant with posttransplant cyclophosphamide. All receptors come from a male patient aged 55-69 years who received an allogeneic stem cell transplant from a related donor and was CMV-positive. Some T cells may be the graft donor's. The CDR3 runs from the conserved cysteine through the conserved F or W. A D gene is named only where the DNA matches it firmly. The size of a clone is reported for some rows only, either as once, few or many, or as a class for expanded clones.

TRBV6-6	-	-	TRBJ2-5	CASSYPQETQYF	TGTGCCAGCAGTTACCCTCAAGAGACCCAGTACTTC
TRBV6-5	-	-	TRBJ2-5	CASSYSSGEETQYF	TGTGCCAGCAGTTACTCGTCAGGGGAAGAGACCCAGTACTTC
TRBV7-3	TRBD2	-	TRBJ2-7	CASSPQRRGAYEQYF	TGTGCCAGCAGCCCCCAGAGGCGGGGGGCCTACGAGCAGTACTTC
TRBV5-1	TRBD1	-	TRBJ2-5	CASNLLGQIQETQYF	TGCGCCAGCAATCTATTGGGACAGATACAAGAGACCCAGTACTTC
TRBV6-1	TRBD1	-	TRBJ1-1	CASGGAGGMASF	TGTGCCAGCGGGGGAGCAGGGGGCATGGCTTCCTTT
TRBV28	-	-	TRBJ1-2	CATYPGHYYGYTF	TGTGCCACCTATCCGGGACACTACTATGGCTACACCTTC
TRBV25-1	-	-	TRBJ2-7	CASSDGKTYEQYF	TGTGCCAGCAGTGATGGCAAGACCTACGAGCAGTACTTC
TRBV4-1	TRBD1	-	TRBJ2-7	CASSQPRTGRNEQYF	TGCGCCAGCAGCCAGCCACGGACAGGGAGAAACGAGCAGTACTTC
TRBV15	-	-	TRBJ1-4	CATSREPQGPNEKLFF	TGTGCCACCAGCAGAGAACCCCAGGGCCCTAATGAAAAACTGTTTTTT
TRBV10-3	-	-	TRBJ1-6	CAIGAGNSPLHF	TGTGCCATCGGGGCAGGAAATTCCCCCCTCCACTTT
TRBV10-3	TRBD1	-	TRBJ1-2	CAIRDQGVRGGYTF	TGTGCCATCAGGGACCAGGGGGTTCGAGGAGGCTACACCTTC
TRBV2	-	-	TRBJ1-5	CASSEIEDQPQHF	TGTGCCAGCAGTGAAATTGAGGATCAGCCCCAGCATTTT
TRBV6-5	-	-	TRBJ2-7	CASRDLGDTTYEQYF	TGTGCCAGCAGAGACCTGGGGGACACAACCTACGAGCAGTACTTC
TRBV19	TRBD1	-	TRBJ1-4	CASSTSDRVSEKLFF	TGTGCCAGTAGTACGTCCGACAGGGTTAGTGAAAAACTGTTTTTT
TRBV7-2	-	once	TRBJ1-4	CASSSTPGVGEKLFF	TGTGCCAGCAGCTCAACCCCAGGGGTGGGTGAAAAACTGTTTTTT
TRBV30	-	-	TRBJ1-1	CAWSVLTGTEAFF	TGTGCCTGGAGTGTACTAACGGGCACTGAAGCTTTCTTT
TRBV11-2	-	-	TRBJ1-6	CASSLNSERFSPLHF	TGTGCCAGCAGCTTAAATAGCGAGAGATTTTCACCCCTCCACTTT
TRBV4-2	-	-	TRBJ2-2	CASSTPGPGSGELFF	TGTGCCAGCAGCACCCCCGGGCCGGGGTCCGGGGAGCTGTTTTTT
TRBV7-3	TRBD1	-	TRBJ2-1	CASGDRGGGNEQFF	TGTGCCAGCGGAGACAGGGGAGGAGGCAATGAGCAGTTCTTC
TRBV4-3	TRBD2	-	TRBJ2-3	CASSQKTSAYTDTQYF	TGCGCCAGCAGCCAAAAGACTAGCGCCTACACAGATACGCAGTATTTT
TRBV27	TRBD1	few	TRBJ1-4	CASSLSQGVGRGNEKLFF	TGTGCCAGCAGTTTGTCACAGGGGGTGGGGAGGGGTAATGAAAAACTGTTTTTT
TRBV6-1	-	-	TRBJ2-5	CASSTRGAQETQYF	TGTGCCAGCAGCACACGGGGTGCACAAGAGACCCAGTACTTC
TRBV5-4	-	-	TRBJ2-3	CASSYPLGDTQYF	TGTGCCAGCAGCTACCCCCTAGGTGACACGCAGTATTTT
TRBV7-9	-	-	TRBJ2-7	CASRGGAYHEQYF	TGTGCCAGCAGGGGGGGGGCTTACCACGAGCAGTACTTC
TRBV23-1	-	-	TRBJ2-2	CASPDVGAGELFF	TGCGCCAGCCCGGACGTAGGGGCCGGGGAGCTGTTTTTT
TRBV9	-	-	TRBJ1-2	CASSVAVIYGYTF	TGTGCCAGCAGCGTAGCAGTCATCTATGGCTACACCTTC
TRBV7-9	-	-	TRBJ1-2	CASSFEGGRMLSGYTF	TGTGCCAGCAGCTTCGAAGGGGGAAGGATGTTGAGTGGCTACACCTTC
TRBV4-2	-	once	TRBJ1-2	CASSQDRSREDYGYTF	TGTGCCAGCAGCCAAGATCGGAGCAGGGAAGACTATGGCTACACCTTC
TRBV7-9	TRBD1	-	TRBJ1-2	CASSGRQGVRRGYTF	TGTGCCAGCAGCGGCAGACAGGGAGTGAGGAGAGGCTACACCTTC